Presented here are 16 T cell receptor beta chains from one specimen sequenced in a study of long-term antiretroviral therapy in people with HIV. immunoSEQ v3.0 was run at survey level. Clones were sequenced by immunoSEQ multiplex PCR, and TCRdb holds only the in-frame ones, with some missing. The sample comprises 25,000 to 35,000 clones, around four fifths of which are singletons, and more than 8% rests with the top ten. The specimen comprised unsorted PBMCs, sampled 2.7 to 2.9 years after starting antiretroviral therapy. The receptor set was obtained from a man younger than 45 with HIV.

The V call is TRBV6-1, the J call TRBJ1-2; D possibly corresponds to TRBD1 (6 bases). Trimming took off 8 bases at V and 8 bases at J, with 18 bases between the two ends. The germline V gene has CDR1 MNHNS and CDR2 SASEGT. This CDR3 is 13 amino acids long. The CDR3 here is CASATGLAGGYTF. CDR3 in DNA: TGTGCCAGCGCTACAGGGCTGGCGGGCGGCTACACCTTC.

The rearrangement links TRBV5-4 to TRBJ2-5; D is ambiguous. The CDR3 is 14 residues long. Trimming cost V 1 base and J 5 bases, with 12 bases left between them. Germline-derived CDR1 and CDR2 are SGHNT and YYREEE (reference sequence). The CDR3 DNA reads TGTGCCAGCAGCTTGAGGCTAGGGATCGAGACCCAGTACTTC. Protein sequence: CASSLRLGIETQYF.

This chain links TRBV7-9 with TRBJ1-2; weak D call: TRBD1 (6 bases). The CDR3 is 14 amino acids. CDR1 and CDR2 from the germline V gene are SEHNR and FQNEAQ (reference sequence). Trimming stripped 10 bases from V and 1 base from J, with 16 bases between. The CDR3 spells CATLTEDSNYGYTF. In nucleotides, the CDR3 is TGTGCCACCCTCACCGAGGACAGTAACTATGGCTACACCTTC.

This rearrangement joins TRBV21-1 to TRBJ2-2; the listed D gene, TRBD1, was not tested against the DNA. TRBV21-1 constitutes a pseudogene. CDR3 size: 16 residues. CDR3 residues: CASSFCDRGVSGELFF. CDR3 in DNA: TGTGCCAGCAGCTTTTGCGACAGGGGAGTATCCGGGGAGCTGTTTTTT.

CDR3 sequence reads: CAWSVDSSPSGNTIYF. CDR3 bases: TGTGCCTGGAGTGTTGACAGTTCGCCCTCTGGAAACACCATATATTTT. This rearrangement joins TRBV30 to TRBJ1-3; D may be TRBD1 (5 bases). CDR3 length equals 16 residues. V was cut by 0 bases and J by 0 bases, with 12 bases left in between. Germline lookup yields CDR1 GTSNPN and CDR2 SVGIG (reference sequence). Full variable domain (rest looked up from reference TRBV30 and TRBJ1-3): SQTIHQWPATLVQPVGSPLSLECTVEGTSNPNLYWYRQAAGRGLQLLFYSVGIGQISSEVPQNLSASRPQDRQFILSSKKLLLSDSGFYLCAWSVDSSPSGNTIYFGEGSWLTVV.

CDR3 sequence reads: CASSSLSRQAAGTDTQYF. For the CDR3, the DNA is TGTGCCAGCAGCTCCCTCTCCAGACAGGCCGCGGGCACAGATACGCAGTATTTT. The rearrangement joins TRBV7-8 to TRBJ2-3, with a possible D match to TRBD1 (6 bases). Trimming shortened V by 4 bases and J by 1 base, and 21 bases separated the two germline ends. Germline CDR1 reads SGHVS; CDR2 reads FQNEAQ. CDR3 length: 18 residues.

The chain employs TRBV5-1 and TRBJ2-3; no definite D call. The CDR3 is 14 residues long. Germline CDR1 SGHRS, CDR2 YFSETQ. V lost 0 bases, J lost 2 bases, and 7 bases lay in between. CDR3 sequence: CASSLAGPTDTQYF. CDR3 bases: TGCGCCAGCAGCTTGGCTGGGCCCACAGATACGCAGTATTTT. The full variable domain, completed using reference TRBV5-1 and TRBJ2-3, is KAGVTQTPRYLIKTRGQQVTLSCSPISGHRSVSWYQQTPGQGLQFLFEYFSETQRNKGNFPGRFSGRQFSNSRSEMNVSTLELGDSALYLCASSLAGPTDTQYFGPGTRLTVL.

This clone was detected once. J is TRBJ1-4 and V is TRBV29-1; D is ambiguous. The CDR3 has 12 residues. Germline CDR1 is SQVTM and CDR2 is ANQGSEA. The ends were cut back, 7 bases at V and 0 bases at J, with 6 bases in the middle. The CDR3: CSGGATNEKLFF. Here the CDR3 DNA reads TGCAGCGGGGGAGCAACTAATGAAAAACTGTTTTTT.

V is TRBV7-2 and J is TRBJ1-1, with D hard to call. Per germline, CDR1 SGHTA and CDR2 FQGNSA. The CDR3 runs 13 residues. Trimming stripped 0 bases from V and 9 bases from J, with 11 bases between. In DNA form, the CDR3 reads TGTGCCAGCAGCTTAGCGACAAGGCCTAAAGCTTTCTTT. Amino acid sequence: CASSLATRPKAFF.

V gene TRBV6-1 combines with J gene TRBJ1-1, with TRBD1 matching 7 bases. V lost 6 bases to trimming and J lost 1 base; unmatched junction nucleotides: 5. The CDR3 spans 14 residues. The V gene's germline CDR1 is MNHNS and CDR2 SASEGT. CDR3 coding DNA: TGTGCCAGCAGCCTAGACAGGGCGAACACTGAAGCTTTCTTT. Translated, it gives CASSLDRANTEAFF.

The CDR3 DNA sequence: TGTGCCAGCAGCTCCGTGGGGACTAGCGGGAGGGCCGGTGAGCAGTACTTC. Protein: CASSSVGTSGRAGEQYF. V is TRBV7-2 and J is TRBJ2-7, with 16 positions matching TRBD2. V lost 4 bases and J lost 7; bases outside the gene matches: 10. This CDR3 spans 17 amino acids. Germline V lookup: CDR1 SGHTA, CDR2 FQGNSA.

The rearrangement joins TRBV7-2 to TRBJ1-6, with 7 bases matching TRBD1. The CDR3 extends over 14 amino acids. Unmatched junction bases numbered 3, after V lost 3 bases and J lost 7 bases. From germline, CDR1 is SGHTA and CDR2 FQGNSA. The CDR3 sequence: CASSFEQGNSPLHF. CDR3 bases: TGTGCCAGCAGCTTCGAACAGGGGAATTCACCCCTCCACTTT.

V and J are TRBV7-9 and TRBJ1-2, with D maybe TRBD1 (5 bases). Germline V CDR1 and CDR2: SEHNR, FQNEAQ (reference sequence). Trimming pared 5 bases from V and 1 base from J, leaving 17 bases between. CDR3 length: 16 amino acids. In nucleotides, the CDR3 is TGTGCCAGCAGCCCCTCCGGGACCGTCGGTAACTATGGCTACACCTTC. This gives the protein CASSPSGTVGNYGYTF. The variable domain in full, with the rest retrieved from reference TRBV7-9 and TRBJ1-2, is DTGVSQNPRHKITKRGQNVTFRCDPISEHNRLYWYRQTLGQGPEFLTYFQNEAQLEKSRLLSDRFSAERPKGSFSTLEIQRTEQGDSAMYLCASSPSGTVGNYGYTFGSGTRLTVV.

This clone was counted a few times. V gene TRBV5-1 combines with J gene TRBJ1-2; weak D call: TRBD1 (6 bases). CDR1 is SGHRS and CDR2 is YFSETQ in the germline V gene. Trimming pared 2 bases from V and 3 bases from J, leaving 8 bases between. CDR3 length: 13 amino acids. The CDR3 bases are TGCGCCAGCAGCTTACGACAGGACTATGGCTACACCTTC. Its translation: CASSLRQDYGYTF.

The chain employs TRBV19 and TRBJ1-2; possibly TRBD1 for D (5 bases). CDR3 length equals 16 residues. The germline V and J ends were trimmed by 5 bases and 0 bases, with 16 bases remaining between them. From germline, CDR1 is LNHDA and CDR2 SQIVND (reference sequence). The CDR3 reads CASSGTDSASNYGYTF. CDR3 bases: TGTGCCAGTAGTGGAACCGACAGTGCCTCTAACTATGGCTACACCTTC.

This clone was detected only once. The chain combines TRBV27 with TRBJ1-5; a weak D match, TRBD1 (5 bases). The V end was cut by 3 bases, the J end by 4 bases, with 13 bases between. The V gene's germline CDR1 is MNHEY and CDR2 SMNVEV (reference sequence). CDR3 length: 15 residues. The CDR3 loop reads CASSFGTRGNQPQHF. CDR3 bases: TGTGCCAGCAGTTTCGGGACTCGCGGGAATCAGCCCCAGCATTTT.